The rows below give T cell receptor beta chains drawn from one sample of a study of control samples from healthy donors and cancer patients. Sequencing used immunoSEQ multiplex PCR; TCRdb keeps in-frame clones, though not all of them. The table has approximately 150,000 clones, under 95% seen once; the top ten hold around 13%. Sequenced material: blood. The receptor set was obtained from a man aged 35 to 55 in good health. CDR3s leave out the opening cysteine and the closing phenylalanine or tryptophan.

j_call | v_call | cdr3_aa
TRBJ2-7 | TRBV19 | ASSKGQASYEQY
TRBJ2-3 | TRBV2 | ASSGTGSSADTQY
TRBJ2-7 | TRBV29-1 | SVEDRGTGTYEQY
TRBJ2-6 | TRBV5-1 | ASSLSDRGGTGANVLT
TRBJ1-1 | TRBV11-3 | ASSSSGSSTEAF
TRBJ1-1 | TRBV7-9 | ASSAGTGGTEAF
TRBJ1-2 | TRBV2 | ASSEATGASGYT
TRBJ1-4 | TRBV7-9 | ASSPRKLF
TRBJ2-7 | TRBV18 | ASSPLGRGLDFYEQY
TRBJ1-5 | TRBV27 | ASSSGTGLNQPQH
TRBJ2-1 | TRBV7-9 | ASSLDGGGADEQF
TRBJ2-5 | TRBV7-9 | ASSLGTSGGWETQY
TRBJ1-6 | TRBV3-1/TRBV3-2 | ASSQDWNTGRSYNSPLH
TRBJ2-2 | TRBV5-1 | ASSSQLAGSNTGELF
TRBJ2-7 | TRBV7-9 | ASSPQGLQGAGYEQY
TRBJ2-7 | TRBV4-3 | ASSQDFSNRRSYEQY
TRBJ1-5 | TRBV29-1 | SVGGARVDQPQH
TRBJ2-2 | TRBV18 | ASSPLSARGSSGELF
TRBJ2-3 | TRBV18 | ASSPLGLAGPKIDTQY
TRBJ1-5 | TRBV20-1 | SASPGRNQPQH
TRBJ2-5 | TRBV25-1 | ASSESGTYQETQY
TRBJ1-3 | TRBV11-2 | ASSSGGVFRHLSGNTIY
TRBJ1-2 | TRBV24-1 | ATSDRAGSGTNYGYT
TRBJ1-4 | TRBV29-1 | SVLSRKQGNEKLF
TRBJ1-5 | TRBV12-3/TRBV12-4 | ASSFKSQPQH
TRBJ2-3 | TRBV5-4 | ASSLGRPQSTDTQY
TRBJ1-1 | TRBV3-1/TRBV3-2 | ASSGNTEAF
TRBJ2-1 | TRBV27 | ASTPRERGTYNEQF
TRBJ1-5 | TRBV6-5 | ASSYSVEITQPQH
TRBJ1-1 | TRBV7-9 | ASSLVADTEAF
TRBJ1-2 | TRBV28 | ASSQDRGRLYGYT
TRBJ1-2 | TRBV14 | ASSQDPPIYGYT
TRBJ2-2 | TRBV9 | ASSHGGQSTGELF
TRBJ1-1 | TRBV5-1 | ASSLGRGANTEAF
TRBJ2-3 | TRBV4-3 | ASSQYLGYTDTQY
TRBJ1-1 | TRBV7-2 | ASSPIQGLNTEAF
TRBJ2-6 | TRBV28 | ASSLIGTNSGANVLT
TRBJ2-3 | TRBV7-2 | ASSLPDGWNTQY
TRBJ1-2 | TRBV7-9 | ASSPPDRGREVNYGYT
TRBJ2-3 | TRBV29-1 | SVVGGGPDTQY
TRBJ1-1 | TRBV6-5 | ASRRTGVNTEAF
TRBJ1-5 | TRBV19 | ASSHSNQPQH
TRBJ2-5 | TRBV28 | ASSFGRQETQY
TRBJ2-7 | TRBV6-7 | ASDYGTDSYEQY
TRBJ1-5 | TRBV19 | ASSLDPGLTGQPQH